This TCR beta chain was obtained from a study of T cells in Graves' hyperthyroidism and ophthalmopathy. General observations from the study: Patients with ophthalmopathy were separated from those with stable hyperthyroidism by a 13 V-J model. Ophthalmopathy prediction by the model preceded onset by a median about 6.8 months. Blood also carried most thyroid clonotypes expanded above 0.001.

Every diagnosis used clinical symptoms, serum thyroxine and TRAb, thyroid ultrasound and orbital computed tomography. In this sample, this clonotype turned up a few times. Its antigen is unidentified. Trimming stripped 1 base from V and 5 bases from J, with 11 bases between. Germline V CDR1 and CDR2: SEHNR, FQNEAQ (reference sequence). This CDR3 comprises 14 residues. It was RNA transcripts that yielded the amplified TCR beta CDR3 regions. First-round RT-PCR targeting the TCR CDR3 was performed with the HTBI primer set. TCRdb passed the multiplex PCR reads through MiXCR, listing each CDR3 protein once. This table holds more than 500,000 distinct CDR3 sequences, 40% to 55% found once.

This receptor was identified in an adult woman with Graves' disease, either hyperthyroidism or ophthalmopathy (not recorded which). The V gene is TRBV7-9, the J gene TRBJ2-5, with a possible D match to TRBD1 (5 bases). The specimen was peripheral blood or thyroid tissue (not recorded which). CDR3 sequence reads: CASSLGGYAETQYF. Here the CDR3 DNA reads TGTGCCAGCAGCTTAGGGGGCTACGCGGAGACCCAGTACTTC.